This passage covers 4 T cell receptor beta chains from one sample sequenced in a study of preoperative IRX-2 immunotherapy in early breast cancer. TCRdb's table, derived via immunoSEQ multiplex PCR, lists solely in-frame clones and lacks some. The repertoire has around 25,000 clones, roughly 96% of them found once; the top ten carry roughly 17%. Treatment in this sample: preoperative locoregional IRX-2 cytokine immunotherapy. The source was tumor tissue, collected after IRX-2 immunotherapy. These receptors came from a human donor with breast cancer.

About this clone itself: Other DNA sequences in the sample encode the same CDR3. V usage is TRBV11-2 and J usage is TRBJ1-3; TRBD1 is a possible D gene (5 bases). This CDR3 is built from 17 residues. V shed 1 base and J shed 7 bases, with 20 bases lying between them. CDR1 is SGHAT and CDR2 is FQNNGV in the germline V gene. The CDR3 spells CASSLVSGTELGNTIYF. The CDR3 DNA sequence: TGTGCCAGCAGCTTAGTTAGCGGGACGGAACTTGGGAACACCATATATTTT.

The chain couples TRBV27 to TRBJ2-3, with 10 bases that match TRBD1. The junction had 2 bases not matched to a gene; V was cut back by 4 bases and J by 13 bases. The CDR3 loop spans 11 amino acids. Germline lookup yields CDR1 MNHEY and CDR2 SMNVEV (reference sequence). CDR3 nucleotides: TGTGCCAGCAGTTCAGGACAGGGGGAGTATTTT. Its translation: CASSSGQGEYF.

The rearrangement uses TRBV6-1 and TRBJ2-5, with 9 bases that match TRBD1. Germline V gives CDR1 MNHNS, CDR2 SASEGT. V lost 7 bases and J lost 4; bases outside the gene matches: 4. The CDR3 totals 13 residues. For the CDR3, the DNA is TGTGCCAGCACCGACAGGGGGGGAGAGACCCAGTACTTC. Protein: CASTDRGGETQYF.

This chain joins TRBV7-9 and TRBJ1-5; a possible D gene is TRBD1 (5 bases). There are 18 residues in the CDR3. Germline assignment: CDR1 SEHNR and CDR2 FQNEAQ (reference sequence). Trimming removed 8 bases at V and 5 bases at J, with 28 bases between. CDR3 in amino acids: CASPSGPKIDSGHQPQHF. In DNA form, the CDR3 reads TGTGCCAGCCCTAGCGGACCCAAAATAGACTCAGGGCATCAGCCCCAGCATTTT. The full variable domain, rest sourced from reference TRBV7-9 and TRBJ1-5, is DTGVSQNPRHKITKRGQNVTFRCDPISEHNRLYWYRQTLGQGPEFLTYFQNEAQLEKSRLLSDRFSAERPKGSFSTLEIQRTEQGDSAMYLCASPSGPKIDSGHQPQHFGDGTRLSIL.